A selection of T cell receptor beta chains follows, all from one sample in a study of blood T cell repertoires in COVID-19. Generated by immunoSEQ multiplex PCR, the TCRdb table keeps only in-frame clones and is missing some. The table shows 40,000 to 55,000 clones, with about 80% occurring only once. Sequences were obtained from peripheral blood. The receptors originated from a man aged 65 to 79 with acute or convalescent COVID-19. The CDR3 runs from the conserved cysteine through the conserved F or W. The D gene is left open where the match is weak. The size entry is marked missing in some rows and otherwise reads once, few, many or a size class.

clone size	V gene	J gene	CDR3 length	D gene	CDR3 protein	CDR3 DNA
.	TRBV19	TRBJ1-5	14	.	CASSTQQGSQPQHF	TGTGCCAGTAGTACCCAACAGGGAAGCCAGCCCCAGCATTTT
once	TRBV6-2/TRBV6-3	TRBJ1-2	14	TRBD1	CASSLTTGTGGYTF	TGTGCCAGCAGTCTAACGACAGGGACAGGCGGCTACACCTTC
.	TRBV19	TRBJ1-5	14	.	CASIITGSNQPQHF	TGTGCCAGTATTATAACAGGGAGCAATCAGCCCCAGCATTTT
.	TRBV6-6	TRBJ1-1	14	TRBD1	CASSWDSKNTEAFF	TGTGCCAGCAGTTGGGACAGTAAAAACACTGAAGCTTTCTTT
.	TRBV9	TRBJ2-1	15	.	CASSKRPGSNNEQFF	TGTGCCAGCAGCAAACGACCGGGATCAAACAATGAGCAGTTCTTC
few	TRBV15	TRBJ1-2	13	TRBD1	CATSIDRGRSYTF	TGTGCCACCTCAATCGACAGGGGACGCAGCTACACCTTC
.	TRBV5-1	TRBJ2-2	19	TRBD1	CASSLIPQTGTGNTGELFF	TGCGCCAGCAGCTTGATACCCCAAACCGGGACAGGGAACACCGGGGAGCTGTTTTTT
.	TRBV14	TRBJ2-3	16	TRBD2	CASSSRLAGGTDTQYF	TGTGCCAGCAGCTCCCGACTAGCGGGGGGCACAGATACGCAGTATTTT
.	TRBV6-6	TRBJ2-7	14	.	CASRRDSRFYEQYF	TGTGCCAGCAGGCGGGACAGCCGATTCTACGAGCAGTACTTC
once	TRBV4-1	TRBJ2-2	14	TRBD1	CASSQTGSTGELFF	TGCGCCAGCAGCCAGACAGGGTCCACCGGGGAGCTGTTTTTT
.	TRBV3-1/TRBV3-2	TRBJ1-4	15	.	CASSLGRRGDEKLFF	TGTGCCAGCAGCCTAGGTCGCAGGGGAGATGAAAAACTGTTTTTT
.	TRBV6-5	TRBJ1-4	13	.	CASSPGSGEKLFF	TGTGCCAGCAGTCCAGGCAGTGGCGAAAAACTGTTTTTT
few	TRBV5-1	TRBJ1-1	14	TRBD1	CASSFADRGAEAFF	TGCGCCAGCAGCTTCGCAGACAGGGGAGCTGAAGCTTTCTTT
.	TRBV6-5	TRBJ1-4	15	TRBD1	CASNDRGISNEKLFF	TGTGCCAGCAACGACAGGGGAATCTCTAATGAAAAACTGTTTTTT
.	TRBV5-1	TRBJ1-2	14	TRBD1	CASSSTGTGIGYTF	TGCGCCAGCAGCTCTACCGGGACAGGGATCGGCTACACCTTC
.	TRBV6-6	TRBJ2-2	13	TRBD1	CASSWTGTGELFF	TGTGCCAGCAGTTGGACAGGCACCGGGGAGCTGTTTTTT
once	TRBV11-2	TRBJ1-6	16	.	CASSLTTPRHNSPLHF	TGTGCCAGCAGCTTAACAACACCCCGCCATAATTCACCCCTCCACTTT
.	TRBV15	TRBJ1-2	14	TRBD1	CATRRQGAGYGYTF	TGTGCCACCAGACGACAGGGGGCCGGCTATGGCTACACCTTC
.	TRBV25-1	TRBJ2-3	14	.	CASSDQVSTDTQYF	TGTGCCAGCAGTGATCAGGTTAGCACAGATACGCAGTATTTT
.	TRBV19	TRBJ1-3	12	TRBD1	CASRTGGNTIYF	TGTGCCAGCCGGACAGGAGGAAACACCATATATTTT
once	TRBV7-2	TRBJ2-3	16	TRBD1	CASSLEGARLTDTQYF	TGTGCCAGCAGCTTAGAGGGGGCTAGATTAACAGATACGCAGTATTTT
once	TRBV20-1	TRBJ2-3	11	.	CSARQTGWQYF	TGCAGTGCTCGACAGACCGGTTGGCAGTATTTT
.	TRBV4-3	TRBJ1-2	14	.	CASSQAGANYGYTF	TGCGCCAGCAGCCAAGCCGGGGCTAACTATGGCTACACCTTC
few	TRBV7-2	TRBJ1-5	15	TRBD1	CASSLVRGRNQPQHF	TGTGCCAGCAGCTTAGTCAGGGGGCGCAATCAGCCCCAGCATTTT
.	TRBV27	TRBJ1-5	13	.	CASSLTPDQPQHF	TGTGCCAGCAGCCTAACTCCCGATCAGCCCCAGCATTTT
.	TRBV6-2/TRBV6-3	TRBJ2-1	19	TRBD2	CASSSGTSGGAVPYNEQFF	TGTGCCAGCAGTTCCGGGACTAGCGGGGGGGCGGTCCCCTACAATGAGCAGTTCTTC
once	TRBV19	TRBJ1-3	15	.	CASTESQRTGNTIYF	TGTGCCAGTACCGAATCACAGCGGACTGGAAACACCATATATTTT
once	TRBV2	TRBJ2-7	14	.	CASQGYLFSYEQYF	TGTGCCAGTCAGGGCTACCTATTTTCCTACGAGCAGTACTTC
once	TRBV5-8	TRBJ1-1	16	.	CASSLGFRVVSTEAFF	TGTGCCAGCAGCTTAGGCTTCAGGGTCGTATCTACTGAAGCTTTCTTT
.	TRBV18	TRBJ1-6	13	.	CASSPSVDSPLHF	TGTGCCAGCTCACCAAGCGTCGATTCACCCCTCCACTTT
many	TRBV4-3	TRBJ2-2	17	.	CASSRTRGGPNTGELFF	TGCGCCAGCAGCCGCACCCGCGGGGGCCCGAACACCGGGGAGCTGTTTTTT
.	TRBV19	TRBJ1-3	15	.	CASSSAASSGNTIYF	TGTGCCAGTAGTTCTGCGGCGAGCTCTGGAAACACCATATATTTT
.	TRBV9	TRBJ2-3	18	TRBD2	CASTPTSGGFRGTDTQYF	TGTGCCAGCACCCCAACTAGCGGGGGCTTTCGAGGCACAGATACGCAGTATTTT
.	TRBV5-4	TRBJ1-1	14	.	CASSLAVLNTEAFF	TGTGCCAGCAGCTTGGCAGTGTTGAACACTGAAGCTTTCTTT
.	TRBV7-2	TRBJ1-1	14	.	CASSLRQGGTEAFF	TGTGCCAGCAGCCTCCGACAAGGAGGCACTGAAGCTTTCTTT
.	TRBV30	TRBJ2-7	13	TRBD1	CAWSDRGSYEQYF	TGTGCCTGGAGCGACAGGGGCTCCTACGAGCAGTACTTC
.	TRBV5-1	TRBJ2-3	15	TRBD2	CASSPGLAGADTQYF	TGCGCCAGCAGCCCCGGACTAGCGGGGGCAGATACGCAGTATTTT
.	TRBV6-5	TRBJ1-1	13	.	CASSYSQNTEAFF	TGTGCCAGCAGTTACTCACAGAACACTGAAGCTTTCTTT
few	TRBV7-3	TRBJ2-6	15	TRBD1	CASSPQGAGANVLTF	TGTGCCAGCAGCCCACAGGGGGCTGGGGCCAACGTCCTGACTTTC
.	TRBV4-2	TRBJ1-3	17	.	CASSRESRVLSGNTIYF	TGTGCCAGCAGCCGGGAAAGCAGGGTCCTCTCTGGAAACACCATATATTTT
.	TRBV7-9	TRBJ1-1	13	.	CASSSQNRDQAFF	TGTGCCAGCAGCTCTCAGAACAGGGACCAAGCTTTCTTT
.	TRBV19	TRBJ1-1	16	.	CASTRGIGQRRTEAFF	TGTGCCAGTACCCGGGGAATAGGACAGCGGAGGACTGAAGCTTTCTTT
.	TRBV5-4	TRBJ1-2	17	TRBD1	CASSLGQGVSLIYGYTF	TGTGCCAGCAGCTTGGGACAGGGGGTGTCTCTTATCTATGGCTACACCTTC
few	TRBV7-3	TRBJ2-1	14	TRBD2	CASSRAGANNEQFF	TGTGCCAGCAGCCGAGCGGGGGCTAACAATGAGCAGTTCTTC
once	TRBV14	TRBJ1-3	14	.	CASSQGQFGNTIYF	TGTGCCAGCAGCCAGGGCCAATTCGGAAACACCATATATTTT
many	TRBV19	TRBJ1-1	13	.	CASSAGRATEAFF	TGTGCCAGTAGCGCGGGAAGGGCCACTGAAGCTTTCTTT
.	TRBV2	TRBJ2-2	15	.	CASTFAAANTGELFF	TGTGCCAGCACTTTCGCGGCAGCGAACACCGGGGAGCTGTTTTTT
.	TRBV12-5	TRBJ1-5	13	TRBD1	CASSQGSNQPQHF	TGTGCTAGTTCACAGGGGAGCAATCAGCCCCAGCATTTT
.	TRBV28	TRBJ1-2	15	TRBD1	CASSRTGTGSYGYTF	TGTGCCAGCAGCCGCACCGGGACAGGGTCCTATGGCTACACCTTC
.	TRBV28	TRBJ1-1	15	.	CASSDARGMNTEAFF	TGTGCCAGCAGTGACGCAAGGGGCATGAACACTGAAGCTTTCTTT
few	TRBV2	TRBJ1-6	15	TRBD1	CAGTAEGSYNSPLHF	TGTGCCGGGACAGCCGAGGGGTCCTATAATTCACCCCTCCACTTT
.	TRBV6-5	TRBJ1-1	14	.	CASSYHRANTEAFF	TGTGCCAGCAGTTACCACAGGGCGAACACTGAAGCTTTCTTT
.	TRBV3-1/TRBV3-2	TRBJ1-1	15	.	CASSQVLTKNTEAFF	TGTGCCAGCAGCCAAGTATTAACTAAAAACACTGAAGCTTTCTTT
.	TRBV6-5	TRBJ1-6	14	TRBD1	CASSYTGGMSPLHF	TGTGCCAGCAGTTACACAGGGGGAATGTCACCCCTCCACTTT
.	TRBV7-2	TRBJ1-2	14	.	CASSLAPGNYGYTF	TGTGCCAGCAGCTTAGCGCCCGGGAACTATGGCTACACCTTC
.	TRBV11-1	TRBJ1-1	15	.	CASSLRQAANTEAFF	TGTGCCAGCAGCTTAAGACAGGCGGCGAACACTGAAGCTTTCTTT
.	TRBV14	TRBJ2-1	18	TRBD1	CASSQDRGPLSLYNEQFF	TGTGCCAGCAGCCAAGACAGGGGGCCCTTATCCCTCTACAATGAGCAGTTCTTC
.	TRBV12-5	TRBJ1-3	20	.	CASGYPVRQTTPYSGNTIYF	TGTGCTAGTGGATATCCGGTGAGACAGACAACCCCGTACTCTGGAAACACCATATATTTT
.	TRBV14	TRBJ1-2	15	TRBD1	CASSQELQGARGYTF	TGTGCCAGCAGCCAAGAGTTGCAGGGGGCGAGAGGCTACACCTTC